The 5 T cell receptor beta chains reported below all come from one sample, sequenced in a study of blood T cell repertoires in COVID-19. TCRdb's copy holds only in-frame clones and misses some; the assay was immunoSEQ multiplex PCR. The sample includes some 250,000 clones, over 70% of them seen just once. The material sequenced was peripheral blood. Every receptor here comes from a middle-aged man with acute or convalescent COVID-19.

J is TRBJ1-5 and V is TRBV19, with D hard to call. Trimming pared 5 bases from V and 10 bases from J, leaving 12 bases between. The germline V gene encodes CDR1 LNHDA and CDR2 SQIVND (reference sequence). The CDR3 length is 12 residues. CDR3: CASSVLPKPQHF. For the CDR3, the DNA is TGTGCCAGTAGTGTACTTCCGAAACCCCAGCATTTT.

This sequence joins TRBV10-3 and TRBJ2-1; D may be TRBD2 (6 bases). V dropped 2 bases and J dropped 7 bases, with 15 bases sitting between them. CDR1 is ENHRY and CDR2 is SYGVKD in the germline V gene. CDR3 length equals 15 residues. The CDR3: CAISEGPGLKNEQFF. The CDR3 region has the DNA TGTGCCATCAGTGAGGGTCCGGGACTCAAGAATGAGCAGTTCTTC.

V and J are TRBV7-9 and TRBJ1-2, with D uncertain. This CDR3 has 16 amino acids. V was pared by 5 bases and J by 5 bases, with 21 bases between. Germline lookup yields CDR1 SEHNR and CDR2 FQNEAQ (reference sequence). CDR3 loop: CASSHLGSARGYGYTF. The CDR3 bases are TGTGCCAGCAGCCATTTAGGCTCGGCCAGAGGGTATGGCTACACCTTC.

The chain employs TRBV24-1 and TRBJ1-5; D not resolved. Per germline, CDR1 KGHDR and CDR2 SFDVKD. Between the trimmed V and J ends, which lost 4 bases and 5 bases, there was a span of 5 bases. The CDR3 is made up of 12 amino acids. CDR3: CATSEGDQPQHF. The CDR3 nucleotides are TGTGCCACCAGTGAGGGAGATCAGCCCCAGCATTTT.

The chain carries TRBV5-1 and TRBJ1-4; 11 positions match TRBD1. The length of the CDR3 is 15 residues. Germline values: CDR1 SGHRS, CDR2 YFSETQ. The trim removed 0 bases at V and 8 bases at J, leaving 3 bases unmatched. The CDR3 sequence is CASSLEGTGGEKLFF. For the CDR3, the DNA is TGCGCCAGCAGCTTGGAAGGGACAGGGGGAGAAAAACTGTTTTTT.